This passage covers 24 T cell receptor beta chains from one sample sequenced in a study of T cells after yellow fever vaccination. TCRdb re-derived calls from the 5' RACE reads in MiXCR, one entry per CDR3 protein. Of about 350,000 distinct CDR3 sequences in the sample, roughly 8% were seen once. The specimen comprised PBMCs, sampled roughly 46 days after the first yellow fever vaccination. The receptors shown here come from a man between 18 and 29 years old who received the YFV17D yellow fever vaccine.

The rearrangement joins TRBV20-1 to TRBJ2-3, with 7 nucleotides matching TRBD2. The junction had 3 bases not matched to a gene; V was cut back by 3 bases and J by 3 bases. This CDR3 region has 13 residues. Looked up from germline, CDR1 is DFQATT and CDR2 is SNEGSKA (reference sequence). The CDR3 DNA reads TGCAGTGCTAGGAGGGAGGGTACAGATACGCAGTATTTT. Amino acid sequence: CSARREGTDTQYF.

This clonotype was counted only a few times. This chain joins TRBV20-1 and TRBJ1-1; tentatively, D is TRBD1 (6 bases). CDR3 size: 13 residues. Germline CDR1 reads DFQATT; CDR2 reads SNEGSKA (reference sequence). Trimming pared 5 bases from V and 3 bases from J, leaving 13 bases between. The CDR3 region is CSAPPTGHTEAFF. For the CDR3, the DNA is TGCAGTGCTCCACCGACAGGTCACACTGAAGCTTTCTTT.

This clonotype was detected only a few times. The rearrangement uses TRBV30 and TRBJ2-7; D is possibly TRBD1 (5 bases). The CDR3 covers 13 residues. Germline loops: CDR1 GTSNPN, CDR2 SVGIG (reference sequence). Trimming cost V 2 bases and J 2 bases, with 10 bases left between them. The CDR3 DNA sequence: TGTGCCTGGAGTAGGCAGGGCACCTACGAGCAGTACTTC. Protein: CAWSRQGTYEQYF.

This clonotype was observed a single time. One end of the junction varies from germline; a read error may be responsible. The chain is built from TRBV20-1 and TRBJ1-1; the D gene is possibly TRBD1 (6 bases). This CDR3 contains 17 residues. Germline V CDR1 and CDR2: DFQATT, SNEGSKA (reference sequence). This CDR3 reads CCASQRDTGSGNTEAFF. The CDR3 DNA follows: TGCTGTGCTAGTCAACGGGACACAGGGAGTGGGAACACTGAAGCTTTCTTT.

The V call is TRBV4-3, the J call TRBJ2-7, with D maybe TRBD2 (6 bases). Trimming cost V 0 bases and J 1 base, with 19 bases left between them. This CDR3 region has 18 residues. Looked up from germline, CDR1 is LGHNA and CDR2 is YSLEER. CDR3 sequence reads: CASSQDVLFGTQSYEQYF. DNA of the CDR3: TGCGCCAGCAGCCAAGACGTGTTATTTGGGACTCAGTCCTACGAGCAGTACTTC.

This clonotype was counted a few times. The junction shows a germline mismatch at one end, possibly a read error. The rearrangement uses TRBV7-2 and TRBJ2-7, with 10 bases that match TRBD1. Looked up from germline, CDR1 is SGHTA and CDR2 is FQGNSA. This CDR3 is 13 amino acids long. CDR3 nucleotide sequence: TGTGCCAGCAGCTCCCAACTCGGACAGGGGGATAACTTC. It codes for CASSSQLGQGDNF. Using reference TRBV7-2 and TRBJ2-7 for the parts outside the CDR3, the full variable domain is GAGVSQSPSNKVTEKGKDVELRCDPISGHTALYWYRQSLGQGLEFLIYFQGNSAPDKSGLPSDRFSAERTGGSVSTLTIQRTQQEDSAVYLCASSSQLGQGDNFGPGTRLTVT.

J is TRBJ2-7 and V is TRBV6-6; D remains ambiguous. Germline V CDR1 and CDR2: MNHNY, SVGAGI (reference sequence). Trimming shortened V by 6 bases and J by 11 bases, and 14 bases separated the two germline ends. The CDR3 runs to 11 residues. As DNA, the CDR3 is TGTGCCAGCAGCCGTGGGGTAACGGAGTACTTC. Its translation: CASSRGVTEYF.

This clonotype was counted many times. The V and J genes are TRBV20-1 and TRBJ2-1, with D perhaps TRBD1 or TRBD2 (5 bases each). The CDR3 length is 14 residues. CDR1 is DFQATT and CDR2 is SNEGSKA in the germline V gene (reference sequence). The ends were cut back, 0 bases at V and 2 bases at J, with 8 bases in the middle. CDR3 nucleotides: TGCAGTGCTAGAGATGGGGACCCCTACAATGAGCAGTTCTTC. Its protein is CSARDGDPYNEQFF.

This clonotype has just a few counts. The V gene is TRBV11-1, the J gene TRBJ1-1; the match to TRBD1 covers 8 bases. Germline V lookup: CDR1 SGHAT, CDR2 FQDESV (reference sequence). Losses at the gene ends were 2 bases for V and 0 bases for J; bases not matched to a gene: 11. The CDR3 covers 18 residues. The CDR3 nucleotides read TGTGCCAGCAGCTTAAGGAGCAGGGGGCTATCCTTGAACACTGAAGCTTTCTTT. Translation gives CASSLRSRGLSLNTEAFF.

This clonotype showed up many times. The chain links TRBV11-2 to TRBJ2-2; D possibly corresponds to TRBD2 (5 bases). This CDR3 has 14 amino acids. Trimming took 5 bases from V and 2 from J, leaving 9 bases between them. CDR1 is SGHAT, CDR2 FQNNGV, per germline. CDR3 DNA sequence: TGTGCCAGCAGCCCGCGACTAAACACCGGGGAGCTGTTTTTT. Translating gives CASSPRLNTGELFF. Using reference TRBV11-2 and TRBJ2-2 for the parts outside the CDR3, the full variable domain is EAGVAQSPRYKIIEKRQSVAFWCNPISGHATLYWYQQILGQGPKLLIQFQNNGVVDDSQLPKDRFSAERLKGVDSTLKIQPAKLEDSAVYLCASSPRLNTGELFFGEGSRLTVL.

This clonotype was seen a handful of times. CDR3 sequence (DNA): TGCAGTGCTAGTCGGGGAGGGTTCGACACCGGGGAGCTGTTTTTT. It codes for CSASRGGFDTGELFF. V usage is TRBV20-1 and J usage is TRBJ2-2; 7 nucleotides align to TRBD2. Germline-derived CDR1 and CDR2 are DFQATT and SNEGSKA (reference sequence). Trimming cost V 3 bases and J 3 bases; bases outside gene matches: 7. The CDR3 extends over 15 amino acids.

The J gene is TRBJ2-2, the V gene TRBV7-8; 9 bases fit TRBD2. The junction had 12 bases not matched to a gene; V was cut back by 4 bases and J by 0 bases. Germline V gene data show CDR1 as SGHVS and CDR2 as FQNEAQ. This CDR3 comprises 19 residues. The CDR3 protein is CASSSGVAGDPANTGELFF. The CDR3 region has the DNA TGTGCCAGCAGCTCGGGAGTAGCGGGGGATCCCGCGAACACCGGGGAGCTGTTTTTT.

This clonotype was seen ten or more times. The V and J genes are TRBV5-1 and TRBJ2-1; D is unclear. This CDR3 has 14 residues. CDR1 and CDR2 from the germline V gene are SGHRS and YFSETQ. V was shortened by 0 bases and J by 5 bases, with 9 bases between the two germline ends. CDR3 amino acids: CASSLAQRDNEQFF. Written as DNA, the CDR3 is TGCGCCAGCAGCTTGGCCCAGAGAGACAATGAGCAGTTCTTC.

J is TRBJ2-1 and V is TRBV5-1, with 8 bases aligning to TRBD1. This CDR3 has 14 amino acids. Trimming removed 5 bases from V and 3 bases from J; junction bases left unmatched: 4. Germline V lookup: CDR1 SGHRS, CDR2 YFSETQ. The chain's CDR3 is CASRETGDYNEQFF. The CDR3 DNA sequence: TGCGCCAGCAGGGAGACAGGGGACTACAATGAGCAGTTCTTC.

This clonotype was seen a handful of times. The rearrangement links TRBV28 to TRBJ1-5; tentative D call: TRBD1 (5 bases). The CDR3 runs to 16 residues. The germline gives CDR1 MDHEN, CDR2 SYDVKM. Trimming stripped 6 bases from V and 4 bases from J, with 19 bases between. The CDR3 protein is CASRLGTFLGNQPQHF. The CDR3 nucleotides read TGTGCCAGCAGGCTTGGGACTTTCTTGGGAAATCAGCCCCAGCATTTT.

The chain is built from TRBV6-2 or TRBV6-3 and TRBJ1-1, with 11 positions matching TRBD1. V was clipped by 6 bases and J by 8 bases; unmatched bases: 11. Germline values: CDR1 MNHEY, CDR2 SVGEGT. There are 15 residues in the CDR3. The CDR3 coding sequence is TGTGCCAGCAGCCCCATCCGGGACAGGGGGGTCGAAGCTTTCTTT. This translates into CASSPIRDRGVEAFF.

The V and J genes are TRBV20-1 and TRBJ2-6; D may match TRBD1 or TRBD2 (7 bases each). The CDR3 has 15 amino acids. Germline V gene sequence: CDR1 DFQATT, CDR2 SNEGSKA (reference sequence). Trimming shortened V by 5 bases and J by 0 bases, and 11 bases separated the two germline ends. CDR3 in DNA: TGCAGTGCTGCAGGGGGGGACTCTGGGGCCAACGTCCTGACTTTC. This encodes CSAAGGDSGANVLTF.

This chain links TRBV5-1 with TRBJ2-2, with 11 bases matching TRBD2. Germline V CDR1 and CDR2: SGHRS, YFSETQ. V gave up 6 bases and J gave up 5 bases; unmatched junction bases: 9. This CDR3 is built from 16 residues. The CDR3, as DNA: TGCGCCAGCACCATGGGACTAGCGGCGTCGACCGGGGAGCTGTTTTTT. Amino acids: CASTMGLAASTGELFF.

This clonotype has only a few counts. The rearrangement joins TRBV9 to TRBJ1-4, with 8 bases matching TRBD1. Germline V lookup: CDR1 SGDLS, CDR2 YYNGEE. Losses at the gene ends were 3 bases for V and 4 bases for J; bases not matched to a gene: 8. The CDR3 consists of 16 residues. CDR3 sequence (DNA): TGTGCCAGCAGCGCCCGCCAGGACAGGGATAATGAAAAACTGTTTTTT. Protein: CASSARQDRDNEKLFF.

This chain joins TRBV11-2 and TRBJ2-3, with D maybe TRBD1 (6 bases). The CDR3 length is 18 residues. Deletions cut 3 bases from V and 2 bases from J, with 21 bases between. The germline gives CDR1 SGHAT, CDR2 FQNNGV. The CDR3 here is CASSFPSPRGPTTDTQYF. CDR3 DNA sequence: TGTGCCAGCAGCTTTCCCTCCCCCAGGGGACCTACCACAGATACGCAGTATTTT.

This clonotype was found many times. This CDR3 is CAIKTRRKNIQYF. DNA for the CDR3: TGTGCCATCAAAACAAGGCGGAAAAACATTCAGTACTTC. This sequence joins TRBV21-1 and TRBJ2-4. TRBV21-1 is tagged as a pseudogene. The CDR3 is 13 residues long.

The V call is TRBV11-2, the J call TRBJ2-1; perhaps TRBD2 as D (5 bases). The germline CDR1 and CDR2 sequences are SGHAT and FQNNGV. This CDR3 region has 15 residues. The V end lost 5 bases, the J end lost 4 bases, and 15 bases lay between the germline ends. CDR3 DNA: TGTGCCAGCAGCGGAGGAGTAAACGGGTACAATGAGCAGTTCTTC. It yields the protein CASSGGVNGYNEQFF.

V and J are TRBV6-6 and TRBJ1-2, with unresolved D. The CDR3 contains 12 residues. Germline CDR1 and CDR2: MNHNY and SVGAGI (reference sequence). The V end was cut by 6 bases, the J end by 8 bases, with 13 bases between. The CDR3 bases are TGTGCCAGCAGGGCGCTCGGCGGGGGCTACACCTTC. Translated: CASRALGGGYTF.

A few counts support this clonotype. J is TRBJ1-4 and V is TRBV2; D is undetermined. Germline lookup yields CDR1 SNHLY and CDR2 FYNNEI. V was cut by 3 bases and J by 0 bases, with 8 bases left in between. CDR3 length equals 15 residues. Written as DNA, the CDR3 is TGTGCCAGCAGTGAGGTTTCAGCAACTAATGAAAAACTGTTTTTT. It translates to CASSEVSATNEKLFF.